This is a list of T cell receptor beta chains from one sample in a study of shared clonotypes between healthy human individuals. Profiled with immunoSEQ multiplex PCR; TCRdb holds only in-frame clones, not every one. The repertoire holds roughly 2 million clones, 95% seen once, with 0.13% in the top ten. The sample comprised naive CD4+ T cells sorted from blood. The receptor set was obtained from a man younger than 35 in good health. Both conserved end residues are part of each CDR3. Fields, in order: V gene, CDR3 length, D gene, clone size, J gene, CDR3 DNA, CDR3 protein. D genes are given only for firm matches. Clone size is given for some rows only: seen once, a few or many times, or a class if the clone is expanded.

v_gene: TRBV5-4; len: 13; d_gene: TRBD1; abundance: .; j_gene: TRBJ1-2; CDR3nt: TGTGCCAGCAGCAGGGACAGGGACTATGGCTACACCTTC; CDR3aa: CASSRDRDYGYTF
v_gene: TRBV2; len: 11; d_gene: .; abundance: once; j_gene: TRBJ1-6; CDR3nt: TGTGCCAGCCATAATAATTCACCCCTCCACTTT; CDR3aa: CASHNNSPLHF
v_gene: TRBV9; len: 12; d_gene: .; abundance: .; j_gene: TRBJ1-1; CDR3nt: TGTGCCAGCAACACAGAACCCACTGAAGCTTTCTTT; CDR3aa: CASNTEPTEAFF
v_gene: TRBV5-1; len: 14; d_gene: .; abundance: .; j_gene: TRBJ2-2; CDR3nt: TGCGCCAGCTCACCCATCGGGCATGACGGGGAGCTGTTTTTT; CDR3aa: CASSPIGHDGELFF
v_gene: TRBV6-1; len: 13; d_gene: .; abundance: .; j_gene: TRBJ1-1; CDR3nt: TGTGCCAGCTTACGTACAGGAGTTGCGGAAGCTTTCTTT; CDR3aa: CASLRTGVAEAFF
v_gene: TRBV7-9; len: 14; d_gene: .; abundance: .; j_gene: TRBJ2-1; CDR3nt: TGTGCCAGCAGCTTAGGCGTTAAAGGCAATGAGCAGTTCTTC; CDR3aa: CASSLGVKGNEQFF
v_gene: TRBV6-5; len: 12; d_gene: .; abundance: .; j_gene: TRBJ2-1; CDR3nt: TGTGCCAGCAGGGTGGGGGCCGGAGAGCAGTTCTTC; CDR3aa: CASRVGAGEQFF
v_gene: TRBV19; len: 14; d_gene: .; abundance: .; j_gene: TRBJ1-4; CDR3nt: TGTGCCAGTAATACTGACAGGTCTAATGAAAAACTGTTTTTT; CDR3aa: CASNTDRSNEKLFF
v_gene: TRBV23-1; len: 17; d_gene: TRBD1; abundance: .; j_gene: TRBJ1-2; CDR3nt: TGCGCCAGCAGTAAAGGGGACAGGGGACTCCCGTTGAATGGCTACACCTTC; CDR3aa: CASSKGDRGLPLNGYTF
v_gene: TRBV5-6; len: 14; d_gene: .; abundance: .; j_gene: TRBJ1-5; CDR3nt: TGTGCCAGCAGCTTCGGGGACGACAATCAGCCCCAGCATTTT; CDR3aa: CASSFGDDNQPQHF
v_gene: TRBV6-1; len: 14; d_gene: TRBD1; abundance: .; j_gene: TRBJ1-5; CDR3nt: TGTGCCAGCAGCATGGACAGGGCCAATCAGCCCCAGCATTTT; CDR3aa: CASSMDRANQPQHF
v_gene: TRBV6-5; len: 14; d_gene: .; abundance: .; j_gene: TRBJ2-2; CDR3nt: TGTGCCAGCATCCCCCCGGGTAACACCGGGGAGCTGTTTTTT; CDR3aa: CASIPPGNTGELFF
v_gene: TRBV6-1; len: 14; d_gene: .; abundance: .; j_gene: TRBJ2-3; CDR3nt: TGTGCCAGCAGTCCAAAGAGCAGGGCCGATACGCAGTATTTT; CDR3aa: CASSPKSRADTQYF
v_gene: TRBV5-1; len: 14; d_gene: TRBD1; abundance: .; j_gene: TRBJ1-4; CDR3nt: TGCGCCAGCAGCCTTGGACAGGGGGCGGAAAAACTGTTTTTT; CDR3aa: CASSLGQGAEKLFF
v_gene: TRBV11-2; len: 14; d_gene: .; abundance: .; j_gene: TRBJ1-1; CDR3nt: TGTGCCAGCAGCTTCGGCAATAAGAAGACTGAAGCTTTCTTT; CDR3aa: CASSFGNKKTEAFF
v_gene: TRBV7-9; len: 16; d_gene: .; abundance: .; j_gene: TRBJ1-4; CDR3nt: TGTGCCAGCAGTCGAGGAGGTACAGGGTTACTAGAAAAACTGTTTTTT; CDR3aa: CASSRGGTGLLEKLFF
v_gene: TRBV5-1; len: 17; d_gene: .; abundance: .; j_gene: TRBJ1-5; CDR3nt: TGCGCCAGCAGCTTGGGGCCATCAGGGGCTGGCAATCAGCCCCAGCATTTT; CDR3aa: CASSLGPSGAGNQPQHF
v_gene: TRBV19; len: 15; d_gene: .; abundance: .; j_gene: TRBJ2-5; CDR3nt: TGTGCCAGCCCGATCGGTCTGACAGAGCAAGAGACCCAGTACTTC; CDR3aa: CASPIGLTEQETQYF